The 21 T cell receptor beta chains listed next were all sequenced from one sample in a study of technical replicates of blood from a few donors. This table comes from immunoSEQ multiplex PCR, and its TCRdb copy is limited to in-frame clones, with some not included. The repertoire holds around 63,000 clones, with more than 85% as singletons. Material: PBMCs. These receptors were obtained from a human donor in good health. Some clones in this sample may be carry-over from other donors' samples.

The chain recombines TRBV9 with TRBJ1-2; D perhaps matches TRBD1 (5 bases). This CDR3 spans 16 amino acids. V gave up 0 bases and J gave up 10 bases, with 22 bases separating them. Germline values: CDR1 SGDLS, CDR2 YYNGEE. The CDR3 nucleotides are TGTGCCAGCAGCGTAGCTCGATCGGGGGGACTGGAAGACTACACCTTC. Its protein product is CASSVARSGGLEDYTF. Full variable domain (rest looked up from reference TRBV9 and TRBJ1-2): DSGVTQTPKHLITATGQRVTLRCSPRSGDLSVYWYQQSLDQGLQFLIQYYNGEERAKGNILERFSAQQFPDLHSELNLSSLELGDSALYFCASSVARSGGLEDYTFGSGTRLTVV.

The CDR3 is CASSFVGEAFF. In nucleotides, the CDR3 is TGTGCCAGCAGCTTCGTTGGCGAAGCTTTCTTT. The genes are TRBV7-9 and TRBJ1-1; D is unclear. The CDR3 covers 11 residues. Per germline, CDR1 SEHNR and CDR2 FQNEAQ (reference sequence). V was trimmed by 3 bases and J by 8 bases, leaving 7 bases between them.

The chain has TRBV7-2 and TRBJ2-7, with 11 bases matching TRBD2. Trimming cost V 1 base and J 6 bases; bases outside gene matches: 5. Germline V lookup: CDR1 SGHTA, CDR2 FQGNSA. CDR3 length: 15 amino acids. The CDR3, as DNA: TGTGCCAGCAGCTTAGATAGCGGGGGGGCCCGCGAGCAGTACTTC. It encodes CASSLDSGGAREQYF.

The rearrangement joins TRBV9 to TRBJ2-7; 9 bases map to TRBD1. The CDR3 length is 16 residues. V shed 3 bases and J 5 bases; nucleotides not matched to a gene: 12. The germline V gene has CDR1 SGDLS and CDR2 YYNGEE. CDR3 residues: CASSARGTGLGDEQYF. CDR3 sequence (DNA): TGTGCCAGCAGCGCCAGGGGGACAGGGCTAGGGGACGAGCAGTACTTC.

V and J are TRBV27 and TRBJ1-5; possible D gene TRBD1, 5 bases. Germline CDR1 and CDR2: MNHEY and SMNVEV (reference sequence). The ends were cut back, 8 bases at V and 7 bases at J, with 21 bases in the middle. CDR3 length equals 15 residues. In DNA, the CDR3 is TGTGCCAGCGGAAGGGGAGGCCTGGATGAGCAGCCCCAGCATTTT. It translates to CASGRGGLDEQPQHF.

The chain combines TRBV5-4 with TRBJ1-2; 8 bases align to TRBD1. The junction had 12 bases not matched to a gene; V was cut back by 10 bases and J by 4 bases. Looked up from germline, CDR1 is SGHNT and CDR2 is YYREEE (reference sequence). CDR3 size: 14 residues. Here the CDR3 reads CAGWTQGGSYGYTF. The CDR3 DNA sequence: TGTGCCGGATGGACACAGGGGGGAAGCTATGGCTACACCTTC.

This rearrangement joins TRBV4-1 to TRBJ1-3; 7 bases match TRBD1. Germline CDR1 MGHRA, CDR2 YSYEKL. V gave up 2 bases and J gave up 4 bases; unmatched junction bases: 5. The CDR3 length is 15 residues. The CDR3 sequence is CASSQRGTEGNTIYF. The CDR3 DNA reads as TGCGCCAGCAGCCAACGCGGGACAGAGGGAAACACCATATATTTT.

This chain connects TRBV7-2 to TRBJ2-4; tentatively, D is TRBD2 (5 bases). Per the germline V gene, CDR1 is SGHTA and CDR2 is FQGNSA. Trimming cost V 0 bases and J 2 bases, with 11 bases left between them. This CDR3 contains 16 residues. The DNA of the CDR3 is TGTGCCAGCAGCTTAGCGGAGTGGAGGACCAAAAACATTCAGTACTTC. It encodes CASSLAEWRTKNIQYF.

This clone came up a few times. The chain links TRBV30 to TRBJ2-1; D gene uncertain. The CDR3 is made up of 13 amino acids. Trimming shortened V by 2 bases and J by 6 bases, and 11 bases separated the two germline ends. Germline V gene data show CDR1 as GTSNPN and CDR2 as SVGIG (reference sequence). The CDR3: CAWSTRNFNEQFF. CDR3 coding DNA: TGTGCCTGGAGTACGAGGAACTTCAATGAGCAGTTCTTC.

This chain uses TRBV27 with TRBJ1-5; unclear D gene. CDR1 is MNHEY, CDR2 SMNVEV, per germline (reference sequence). CDR3 length equals 14 residues. Trimming removed 4 bases at V and 3 bases at J, with 10 bases between. CDR3 protein: CASSSIRDNQPQHF. DNA of the CDR3: TGTGCCAGCAGTTCCATCCGGGACAATCAGCCCCAGCATTTT.

The V call is TRBV11-3, the J call TRBJ2-5, with TRBD2 matching over 12 bases. V was pared by 4 bases and J by 6 bases, with 3 bases of the junction left unmatched. Germline lookup yields CDR1 SGHNT and CDR2 YENEEA. The CDR3 has 14 amino acids. This chain's CDR3 is CASSSTSGSKTQYF. The CDR3 region has the DNA TGTGCCAGCAGCTCGACTAGCGGGAGTAAGACCCAGTACTTC. The variable domain in full, completed from reference TRBV11-3 and TRBJ2-5, reads EAGVVQSPRYKIIEKKQPVAFWCNPISGHNTLYWYLQNLGQGPELLIRYENEEAVDDSQLPKDRFSAERLKGVDSTLKIQPAELGDSAVYLCASSSTSGSKTQYFGPGTRLLVL.

The chain couples TRBV5-4 to TRBJ2-7; D unclear. Trimming stripped 1 base from V and 2 bases from J, with 10 bases between. Looked up from germline, CDR1 is SGHNT and CDR2 is YYREEE (reference sequence). This CDR3 comprises 14 residues. The CDR3 here is CASSLMAAPYEQYF. CDR3 sequence (DNA): TGTGCCAGCAGCTTGATGGCTGCCCCCTACGAGCAGTACTTC.

The V call is TRBV9, the J call TRBJ2-2; no firm D call. Germline CDR1 is SGDLS and CDR2 is YYNGEE. CDR3 length equals 13 residues. V was clipped by 7 bases and J by 2 bases, with 9 bases between them. CDR3 sequence (DNA): TGTGCCAGCCAAACACACAACACCGGGGAGCTGTTTTTT. Protein: CASQTHNTGELFF.

The V call is TRBV14, the J call TRBJ1-2, with D possibly matching TRBD1 (5 bases). V lost 2 bases and J 7 bases, leaving 23 bases between the germline ends. Germline V gene sequence: CDR1 SGHDN, CDR2 FVKESK. The CDR3 contains 17 residues. The CDR3 here is CASSQSTLAGRGGGYTF. Here the CDR3 DNA reads TGTGCCAGCAGCCAATCGACATTAGCGGGACGAGGAGGTGGCTACACCTTC.

The rearrangement uses TRBV9 and TRBJ1-1, with TRBD1 identical over 11 bases. CDR1 SGDLS and CDR2 YYNGEE come from the germline V gene. V trimming: 1 base; J trimming: 3 bases; junction bases outside the gene matches: 2. This CDR3 is 15 amino acids long. This chain's CDR3 is CASSVTGQGDTEAFF. CDR3 nucleotides: TGTGCCAGCAGCGTAACGGGACAGGGGGACACTGAAGCTTTCTTT.

V gene TRBV27 combines with J gene TRBJ2-7, with a possible D match to TRBD2 (5 bases). Trimming removed 7 bases from V and 3 bases from J, with 10 bases in between. The CDR3 runs to 12 residues. CDR1 and CDR2 from the germline V gene are MNHEY and SMNVEV (reference sequence). The CDR3 protein is CASTPEGYEQYF. Here the CDR3 DNA reads TGTGCCAGCACCCCTGAGGGCTACGAGCAGTACTTC.

The rearrangement links TRBV7-2 to TRBJ1-4; D is perhaps TRBD1 (6 bases). The CDR3 consists of 15 residues. Germline CDR1 and CDR2: SGHTA and FQGNSA. Trimming stripped 5 bases from V and 8 bases from J, with 18 bases between. CDR3 nucleotides: TGTGCCAGCAGCGTCCTAACAGGGTCCCGGGAAAAACTGTTTTTT. Translation: CASSVLTGSREKLFF.

This clone was counted once. V gene TRBV7-9 combines with J gene TRBJ1-6; TRBD1 aligns across 10 bases. Germline values: CDR1 SEHNR, CDR2 FQNEAQ (reference sequence). This CDR3 has 14 residues. With V trimmed by 4 bases and J by 13 bases, 7 bases remained unmatched. The CDR3 region is CASSSGGQGFPLHF. For the CDR3, the DNA is TGTGCCAGCAGCTCCGGGGGACAGGGGTTCCCCCTCCACTTT.

In regard to this clone: This specimen includes other DNA sequences encoding the same CDR3. The V call is TRBV5-4, the J call TRBJ2-3; D might be TRBD1 (6 bases). Germline V gene sequence: CDR1 SGHNT, CDR2 YYREEE (reference sequence). The V end was cut by 1 base, the J end by 2 bases, with 8 bases between. CDR3 length equals 14 residues. Here the CDR3 DNA reads TGTGCCAGCAGCTTGACAGGGATCACAGATACGCAGTATTTT. Protein: CASSLTGITDTQYF.

This clone came up once. The chain recombines TRBV19 with TRBJ2-1; 7 bases agree with TRBD1. The germline V gene encodes CDR1 LNHDA and CDR2 SQIVND (reference sequence). Unmatched junction bases numbered 7, after V lost 0 bases and J lost 2 bases. The length of the CDR3 is 17 residues. The CDR3 reads CASSIDITGTAYNEQFF. The CDR3 nucleotides read TGTGCCAGTAGTATAGACATAACCGGGACAGCCTACAATGAGCAGTTCTTC.

The V gene is TRBV30, the J gene TRBJ2-7; the D gene is possibly TRBD2 (7 bases). The CDR3 is 14 amino acids. The V gene lost 2 bases and the J gene lost 4 bases, with 15 bases spanning the gap. Germline CDR1 reads GTSNPN; CDR2 reads SVGIG (reference sequence). The CDR3 sequence: CAWSLGGGSYEQYF. In DNA, the CDR3 is TGTGCCTGGAGTCTGGGGGGGGGCAGTTACGAGCAGTACTTC. The full variable domain, its missing parts supplied by reference TRBV30 and TRBJ2-7, is SQTIHQWPATLVQPVGSPLSLECTVEGTSNPNLYWYRQAAGRGLQLLFYSVGIGQISSEVPQNLSASRPQDRQFILSSKKLLLSDSGFYLCAWSLGGGSYEQYFGPGTRLTVT.